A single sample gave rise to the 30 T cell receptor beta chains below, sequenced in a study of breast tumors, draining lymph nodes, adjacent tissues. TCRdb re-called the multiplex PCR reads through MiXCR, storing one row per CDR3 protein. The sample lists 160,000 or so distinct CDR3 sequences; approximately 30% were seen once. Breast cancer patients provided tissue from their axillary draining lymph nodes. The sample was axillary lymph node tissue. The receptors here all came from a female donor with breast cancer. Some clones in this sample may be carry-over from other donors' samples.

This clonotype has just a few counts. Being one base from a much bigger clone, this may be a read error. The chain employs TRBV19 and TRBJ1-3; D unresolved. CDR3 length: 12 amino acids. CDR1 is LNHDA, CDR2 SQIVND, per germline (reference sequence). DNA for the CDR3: TGTGCCGGTAGTACCTCTGGAAACACCATATATTTT. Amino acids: CAGSTSGNTIYF.

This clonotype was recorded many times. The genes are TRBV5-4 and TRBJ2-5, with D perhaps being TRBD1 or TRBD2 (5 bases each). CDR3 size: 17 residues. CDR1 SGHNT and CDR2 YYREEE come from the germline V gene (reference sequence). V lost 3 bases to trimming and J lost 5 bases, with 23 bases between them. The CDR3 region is CASSSGPFLTRDETQYF. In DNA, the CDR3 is TGTGCCAGCAGCTCGGGACCGTTCCTAACCCGGGACGAGACCCAGTACTTC.

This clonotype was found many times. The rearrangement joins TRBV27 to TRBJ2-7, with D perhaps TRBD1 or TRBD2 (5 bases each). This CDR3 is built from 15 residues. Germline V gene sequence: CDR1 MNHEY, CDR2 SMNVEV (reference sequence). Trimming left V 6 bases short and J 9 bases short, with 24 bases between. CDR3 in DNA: TGTGCCAGCAGCCTCACCAGGGAATCGAGGGCGATGCAGTACTTC. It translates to CASSLTRESRAMQYF.

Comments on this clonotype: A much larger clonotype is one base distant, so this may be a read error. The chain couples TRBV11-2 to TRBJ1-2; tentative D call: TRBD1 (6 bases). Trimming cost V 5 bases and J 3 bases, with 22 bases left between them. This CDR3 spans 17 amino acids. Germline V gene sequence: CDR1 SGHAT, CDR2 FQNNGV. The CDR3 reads CASSPIRRPGADYGYTF. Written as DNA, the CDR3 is TGTGCCAGCAGCCCCATTCGAAGACCGGGGGCTGACTATGGCTACACCTTC.

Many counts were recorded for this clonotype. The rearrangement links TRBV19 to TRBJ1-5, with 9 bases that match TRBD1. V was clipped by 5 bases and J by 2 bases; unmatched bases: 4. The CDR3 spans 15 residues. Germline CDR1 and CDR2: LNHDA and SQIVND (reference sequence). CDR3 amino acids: CASSGRTGGNQPQHF. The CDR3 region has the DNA TGTGCCAGTAGTGGCCGGACAGGGGGCAATCAGCCCCAGCATTTT.

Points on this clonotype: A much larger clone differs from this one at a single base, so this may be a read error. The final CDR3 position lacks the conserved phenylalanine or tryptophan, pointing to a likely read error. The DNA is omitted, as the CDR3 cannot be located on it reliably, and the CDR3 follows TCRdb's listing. The CDR3 loop reads CASSVDSYEHYL. The chain employs TRBV5-1 and TRBJ2-7. The CDR3 length equals 12 residues, ends included. Germline CDR1 SGHRS, CDR2 YFSETQ.

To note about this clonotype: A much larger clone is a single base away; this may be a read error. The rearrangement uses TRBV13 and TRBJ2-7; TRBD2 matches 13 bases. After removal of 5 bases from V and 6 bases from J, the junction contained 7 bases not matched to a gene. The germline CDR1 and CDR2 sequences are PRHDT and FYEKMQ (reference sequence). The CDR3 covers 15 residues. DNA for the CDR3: TGTGCCAGCAGCCTCCGACTAGCGGGAGGAGGCGAGCAGTACTTC. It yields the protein CASSLRLAGGGEQYF. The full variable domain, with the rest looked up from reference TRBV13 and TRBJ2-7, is AAGVIQSPRHLIKEKRETATLKCYPIPRHDTVYWYQQGPGQDPQFLISFYEKMQSDKGSIPDRFSAQQFSDYHSELNMSSLELGDSALYFCASSLRLAGGGEQYFGPGTRLTVT.

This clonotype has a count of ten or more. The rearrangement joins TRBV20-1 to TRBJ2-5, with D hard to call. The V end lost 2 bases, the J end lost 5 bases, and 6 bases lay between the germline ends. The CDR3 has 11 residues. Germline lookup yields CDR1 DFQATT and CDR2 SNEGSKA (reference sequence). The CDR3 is CSARLGETQYF. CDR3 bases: TGCAGTGCTAGACTGGGGGAGACCCAGTACTTC.

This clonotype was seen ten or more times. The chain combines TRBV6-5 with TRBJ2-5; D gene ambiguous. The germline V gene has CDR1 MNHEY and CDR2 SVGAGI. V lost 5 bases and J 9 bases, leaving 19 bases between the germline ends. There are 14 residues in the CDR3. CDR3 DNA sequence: TGTGCCAGCAGTCACCGCTCCAAGAGTGGTTCCCAGTACTTC. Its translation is CASSHRSKSGSQYF.

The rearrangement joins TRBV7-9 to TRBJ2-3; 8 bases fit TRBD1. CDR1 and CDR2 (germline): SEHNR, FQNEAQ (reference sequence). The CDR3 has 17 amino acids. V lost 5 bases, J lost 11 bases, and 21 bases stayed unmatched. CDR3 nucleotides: TGTGCCAGCAGCCCTCATCTAGGGACAGGTTCCTACAATGAGCAGTATTTT. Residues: CASSPHLGTGSYNEQYF.

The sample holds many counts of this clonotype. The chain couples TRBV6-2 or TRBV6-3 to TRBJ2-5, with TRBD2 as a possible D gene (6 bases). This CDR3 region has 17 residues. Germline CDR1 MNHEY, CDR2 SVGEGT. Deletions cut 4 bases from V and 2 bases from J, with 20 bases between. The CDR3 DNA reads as TGTGCCAGCAGTTTCTCCGGAGGGTACACCATGCAAGAGACCCAGTACTTC. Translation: CASSFSGGYTMQETQYF.

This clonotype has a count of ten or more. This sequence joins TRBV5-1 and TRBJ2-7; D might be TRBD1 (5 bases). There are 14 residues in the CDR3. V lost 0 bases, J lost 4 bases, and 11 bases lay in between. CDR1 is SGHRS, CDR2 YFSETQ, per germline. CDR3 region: CASSLELQGYEQYF. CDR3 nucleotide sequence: TGCGCCAGCAGCTTGGAGTTGCAGGGTTACGAGCAGTACTTC. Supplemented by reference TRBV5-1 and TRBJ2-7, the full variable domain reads KAGVTQTPRYLIKTRGQQVTLSCSPISGHRSVSWYQQTPGQGLQFLFEYFSETQRNKGNFPGRFSGRQFSNSRSEMNVSTLELGDSALYLCASSLELQGYEQYFGPGTRLTVT.

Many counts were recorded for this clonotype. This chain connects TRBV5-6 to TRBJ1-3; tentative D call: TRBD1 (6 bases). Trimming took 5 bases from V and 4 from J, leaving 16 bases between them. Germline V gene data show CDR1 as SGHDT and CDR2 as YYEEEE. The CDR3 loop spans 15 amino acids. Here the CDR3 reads CASRHRGTTGNTIYF. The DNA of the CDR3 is TGTGCCAGCAGACACCGTGGGACAACCGGAAACACCATATATTTT.

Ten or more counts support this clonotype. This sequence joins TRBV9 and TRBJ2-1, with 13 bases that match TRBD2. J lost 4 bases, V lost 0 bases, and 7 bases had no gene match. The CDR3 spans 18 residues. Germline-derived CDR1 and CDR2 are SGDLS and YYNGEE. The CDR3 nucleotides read TGTGCCAGCAGCGTAGGTGTGGGGACTAGCGGGAAGTACAATGAGCAGTTCTTC. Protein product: CASSVGVGTSGKYNEQFF. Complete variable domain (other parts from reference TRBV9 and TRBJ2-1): DSGVTQTPKHLITATGQRVTLRCSPRSGDLSVYWYQQSLDQGLQFLIQYYNGEERAKGNILERFSAQQFPDLHSELNLSSLELGDSALYFCASSVGVGTSGKYNEQFFGPGTRLTVL.

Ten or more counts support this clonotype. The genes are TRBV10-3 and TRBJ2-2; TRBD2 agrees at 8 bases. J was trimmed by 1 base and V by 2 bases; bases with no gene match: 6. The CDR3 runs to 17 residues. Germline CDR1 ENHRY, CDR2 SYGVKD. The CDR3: CAISETGLAGNTGELFF. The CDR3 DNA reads TGTGCCATCAGTGAGACTGGGCTAGCGGGGAACACCGGGGAGCTGTTTTTT.

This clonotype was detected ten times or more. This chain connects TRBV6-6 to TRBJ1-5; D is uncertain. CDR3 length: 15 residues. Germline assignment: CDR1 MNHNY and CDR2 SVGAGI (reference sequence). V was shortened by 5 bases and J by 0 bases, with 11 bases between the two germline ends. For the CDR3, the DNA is TGTGCCAGCAGTCACCGGGCGGATAGCAATCAGCCCCAGCATTTT. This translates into CASSHRADSNQPQHF.

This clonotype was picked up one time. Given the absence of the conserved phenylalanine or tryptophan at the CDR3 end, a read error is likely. The CDR3 nucleotides read TGTGCCAGCAGCTCCGACTCCGGGGGCAGTCAGCCCCAGCATTCT. Its protein is CASSSDSGGSQPQHS. The rearrangement joins TRBV7-9 to TRBJ1-5, with D possibly TRBD1 on 6 matching bases. V was pared by 4 bases and J by 6 bases, with 16 bases between. The CDR3 length is 15 residues. Germline V gives CDR1 SEHNR, CDR2 FQNEAQ (reference sequence).

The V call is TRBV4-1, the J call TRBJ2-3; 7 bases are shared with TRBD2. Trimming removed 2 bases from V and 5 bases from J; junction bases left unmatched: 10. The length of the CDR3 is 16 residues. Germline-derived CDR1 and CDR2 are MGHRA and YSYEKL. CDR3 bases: TGCGCCAGCAGCCAACGGCTGGGGGGGAGGGTAGATACGCAGTATTTT. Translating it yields CASSQRLGGRVDTQYF.

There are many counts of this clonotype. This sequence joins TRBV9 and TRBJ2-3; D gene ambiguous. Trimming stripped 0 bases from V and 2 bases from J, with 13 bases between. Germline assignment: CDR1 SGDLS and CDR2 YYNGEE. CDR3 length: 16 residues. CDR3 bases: TGTGCCAGCAGCGTAGAAGTAGGCTATCTCACAGATACGCAGTATTTT. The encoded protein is CASSVEVGYLTDTQYF.

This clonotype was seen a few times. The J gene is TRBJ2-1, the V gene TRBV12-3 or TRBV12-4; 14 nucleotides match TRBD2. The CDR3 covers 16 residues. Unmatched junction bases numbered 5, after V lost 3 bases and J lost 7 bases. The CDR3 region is CASSFVGTSGSNEQFF. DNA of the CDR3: TGTGCCAGCAGTTTCGTCGGGACTAGCGGGAGTAATGAGCAGTTCTTC.

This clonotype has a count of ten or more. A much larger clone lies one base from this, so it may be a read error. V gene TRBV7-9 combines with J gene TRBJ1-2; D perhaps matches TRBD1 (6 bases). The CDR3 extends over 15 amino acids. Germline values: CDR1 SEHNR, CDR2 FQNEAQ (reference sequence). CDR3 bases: TGTGCCAGCAGCTTACCAACAGGGTTTGGGTATGGCTACCCCTTC. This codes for CASSLPTGFGYGYPF.

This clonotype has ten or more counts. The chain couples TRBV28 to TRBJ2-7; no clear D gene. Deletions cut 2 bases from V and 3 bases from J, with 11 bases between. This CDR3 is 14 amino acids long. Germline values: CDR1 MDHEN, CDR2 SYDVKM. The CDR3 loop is CASSLMAQNYEQYF. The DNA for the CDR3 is TGTGCCAGCAGTTTAATGGCACAGAACTACGAGCAGTACTTC.

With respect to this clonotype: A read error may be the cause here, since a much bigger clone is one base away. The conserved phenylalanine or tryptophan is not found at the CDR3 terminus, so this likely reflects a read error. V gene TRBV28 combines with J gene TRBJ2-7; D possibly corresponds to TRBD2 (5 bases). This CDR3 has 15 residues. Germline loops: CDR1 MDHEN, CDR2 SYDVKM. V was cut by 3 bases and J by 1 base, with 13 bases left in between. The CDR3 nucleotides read TGTGCCAGCAGTTTGCACGGAGGACCGTCCTACGAGCAGTACCTC. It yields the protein CASSLHGGPSYEQYL.

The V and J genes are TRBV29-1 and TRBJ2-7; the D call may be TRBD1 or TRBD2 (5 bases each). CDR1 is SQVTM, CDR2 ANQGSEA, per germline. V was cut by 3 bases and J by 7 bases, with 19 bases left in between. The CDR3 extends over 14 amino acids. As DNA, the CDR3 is TGCAGCGTTGAGGGGCGGCAGGCGGGCGTGGAGCAGTACTTC. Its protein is CSVEGRQAGVEQYF.

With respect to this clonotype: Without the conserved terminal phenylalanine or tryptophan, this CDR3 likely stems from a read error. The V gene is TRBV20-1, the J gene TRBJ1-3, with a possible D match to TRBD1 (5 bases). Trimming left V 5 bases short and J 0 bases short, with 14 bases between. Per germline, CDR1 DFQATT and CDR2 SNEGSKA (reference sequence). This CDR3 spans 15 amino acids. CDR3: CSARRGGTSGNTIYL. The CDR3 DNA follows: TGCAGTGCTCGACGGGGGGGGACCTCTGGAAACACCATATATCTT.

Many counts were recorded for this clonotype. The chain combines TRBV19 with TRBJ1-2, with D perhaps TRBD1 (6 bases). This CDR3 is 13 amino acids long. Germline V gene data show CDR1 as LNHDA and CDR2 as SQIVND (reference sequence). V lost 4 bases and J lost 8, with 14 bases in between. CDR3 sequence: CASSNQGWLGYTF. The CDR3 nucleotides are TGTGCCAGTAGTAACCAGGGGTGGCTGGGCTACACCTTC.

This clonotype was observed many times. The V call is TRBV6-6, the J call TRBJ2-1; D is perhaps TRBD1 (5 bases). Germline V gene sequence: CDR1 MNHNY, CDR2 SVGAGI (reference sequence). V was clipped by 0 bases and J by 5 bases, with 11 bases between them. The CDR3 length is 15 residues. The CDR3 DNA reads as TGTGCCAGCAGTTACTCGGGGCAGACAAACAATGAGCAGTTCTTC. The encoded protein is CASSYSGQTNNEQFF.

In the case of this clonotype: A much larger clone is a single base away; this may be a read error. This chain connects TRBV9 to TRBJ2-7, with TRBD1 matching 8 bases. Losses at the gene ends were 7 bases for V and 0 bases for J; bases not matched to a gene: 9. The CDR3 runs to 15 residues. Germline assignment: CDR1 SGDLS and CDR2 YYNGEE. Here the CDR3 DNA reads TGTGCCAGCGGCCAGGACAGGGAAAGCTCCTACGAGCAGTACTTC. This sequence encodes CASGQDRESSYEQYF.

DNA for the CDR3: TGTGCCAGCAGTTTCGGGTCGGGGCTTAGCAATCAGCCCCAGCATTTT. It translates to CASSFGSGLSNQPQHF. The gene calls are TRBV5-6 and TRBJ1-5, with D perhaps matching TRBD1 (5 bases). Per germline, CDR1 SGHDT and CDR2 YYEEEE. CDR3 size: 16 residues. Trimming took 5 bases from V and 0 from J, leaving 15 bases between them.

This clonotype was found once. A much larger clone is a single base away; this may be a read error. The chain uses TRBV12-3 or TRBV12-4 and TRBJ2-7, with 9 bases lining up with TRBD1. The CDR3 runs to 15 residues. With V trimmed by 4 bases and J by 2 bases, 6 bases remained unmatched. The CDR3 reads CASSSFGTGTYEQYF. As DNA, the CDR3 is TGTGCCAGCAGTTCCTTCGGGACAGGGACCTACGAGCAGTACTTC.